This entry lists 3 T cell receptor beta chains sequenced from one sample in a study of T cells in Graves' hyperthyroidism and ophthalmopathy. Amplification of TCR beta CDR3 regions was performed using RNA transcripts as template. HTBI primers were employed in a first-round RT-PCR of the TCR CDR3. TCRdb independently ran MiXCR on the multiplex PCR reads; one entry per CDR3 protein. The top ten clones hold around half of a sample with under 350,000 distinct CDR3 sequences, roughly 23% of them seen once. The sequencing sample was made of blood. These receptors were collected from a woman in her fifties or sixties with Graves' hyperthyroidism.

This sequence joins TRBV7-6 and TRBJ2-7, with a weak D call TRBD2 (6 bases). V dropped 1 base and J dropped 6 bases, with 13 bases sitting between them. The CDR3 covers 14 residues. Germline CDR1 and CDR2: SGHVS and FNYEAQ. In DNA, the CDR3 is TGTGCCAGCAGCTTAGAGTCGGGAGATTCCGAGCAGTACTTC. It yields the protein CASSLESGDSEQYF. Variable domain in full (rest from reference TRBV7-6 and TRBJ2-7): GAGVSQSPRYKVTKRGQDVALRCDPISGHVSLYWYRQALGQGPEFLTYFNYEAQQDKSGLPNDRFSAERPEGSISTLTIQRTEQRDSAMYRCASSLESGDSEQYFGPGTRLTVT.

Only a few counts were recorded for this clonotype. A much more abundant neighbour one base away suggests this may be a read error. J is TRBJ1-1 and V is TRBV7-9; 7 positions match TRBD1. Germline V gives CDR1 SEHNR, CDR2 FQNEAQ (reference sequence). The CDR3 is 11 residues long. V gave up 5 bases and J gave up 8 bases; unmatched junction bases: 2. CDR3 bases: TGTGCCAGCAGCGTACAGGGGGAAGCTTTCTTT. This codes for CASSVQGEAFF.

The genes are TRBV20-1 and TRBJ2-7; 16 positions match TRBD2. This CDR3 spans 15 amino acids. Per germline, CDR1 DFQATT and CDR2 SNEGSKA (reference sequence). The trim removed 3 bases at V and 1 base at J, leaving 0 bases unmatched. The CDR3 sequence is CSARGLAGGSYEQYF. CDR3 sequence (DNA): TGCAGTGCTAGGGGACTAGCGGGGGGGTCCTACGAGCAGTACTTC.